The clone carrying this TCR beta chain was seen more than once but under ten times. The antigen is undetermined. The sample is drawn from a study of CD4 T cells in relation to SARS-CoV-2 and coronaviruses. Study information: PBMCs were cultured with antigen for over nine days before TCR beta sequencing. Median patient age was almost 40 years, spanning 21 to 72 years.

General study points: The assay detects memory recall responses, not culture-primed primary responses.

CDR1 is LGHDT, CDR2 YNNKEL, per germline (reference sequence). This CDR3 comprises 14 residues. V lost 4 bases and J lost 3, with 9 bases in between. Survey-level TCR-beta sequencing used DNA from CEF-cultured naive and memory CD4+ T cells. TCRdb keeps only in-frame clones here, not all; method: immunoSEQ multiplex PCR. The sample includes approximately 39,000 clones, more than 60% seen only once; the top ten take about a fifth. Source material: memory CD4+ T cells from PBMCs, cultured in vitro. The rearrangement uses TRBV3-1 (or the pseudogene TRBV3-2) and TRBJ2-2; tentatively, D is TRBD1 (6 bases). This clonotype was sampled from an adult with COVID-19. CDR3 bases: TGTGCCAGCAGCCCCAGGACAGACACCGGGGAGCTGTTTTTT. Translation gives CASSPRTDTGELFF.